The 13 T cell receptor beta chains listed next were all sequenced from one sample in a study of OX40 agonist ivuxolimab in advanced cancers. Libraries were prepared by immunoSEQ multiplex PCR; TCRdb keeps only in-frame clonotypes and omits some of them. The table shows just under 75,000 clones, with 75% to 95% occurring only once. The sample in question was CD4+ or CD8+ T cells sorted from blood, obtained in a trial of the OX40 agonist ivuxolimab. The origin of the receptors is an adult with an advanced solid tumor such as melanoma, head and neck, liver or kidney cancer.

This clone was observed a single time. V and J are TRBV19 and TRBJ2-6, with 9 nucleotides matching TRBD1. Germline CDR1 LNHDA, CDR2 SQIVND (reference sequence). Trimming at V came to 2 bases and at J to 2 bases, leaving 4 bases not matched to a gene. This CDR3 comprises 17 residues. The chain's CDR3 is CASSIQGQGTGANVLTF. CDR3 sequence (DNA): TGTGCCAGTAGTATACAAGGACAGGGGACTGGGGCCAACGTCCTGACTTTC.

The rearrangement links TRBV18 to TRBJ2-7; D is perhaps TRBD1 (5 bases). Germline V gives CDR1 KGHSH, CDR2 LQKENI. The CDR3 contains 14 residues. Trimming removed 0 bases from V and 3 bases from J, with 9 bases in between. This CDR3 reads CASSPPDTYYEQYF. CDR3 DNA sequence: TGTGCCAGCTCACCACCGGACACATACTACGAGCAGTACTTC.

The rearrangement joins TRBV4-1 to TRBJ2-7; 11 bases match TRBD2. Germline V lookup: CDR1 MGHRA, CDR2 YSYEKL. The V segment lost 4 bases and the J segment 2 bases; nucleotides outside the gene matches: 4. This CDR3 is built from 15 residues. For the CDR3, the DNA is TGCGCCAGCAGCCCAACTAGCGGGGGTACCTACGAGCAGTACTTC. This encodes CASSPTSGGTYEQYF.

The chain has TRBV7-2 and TRBJ2-4; D tentatively reads TRBD1 or TRBD2 (5 bases each). The CDR3 totals 13 residues. Trimming cost V 7 bases and J 5 bases, with 12 bases left between them. Germline V gives CDR1 SGHTA, CDR2 FQGNSA. Here the CDR3 DNA reads TGTGCCAGCATCCCGAGGGGAGAAAACATTCAGTACTTC. It translates to CASIPRGENIQYF.

J is TRBJ2-7 and V is TRBV10-1; D is unresolved. Germline V gene data show CDR1 as WNHNN and CDR2 as SYGVQD (reference sequence). V was cut by 11 bases and J by 0 bases, with 17 bases left in between. The CDR3 is 14 amino acids. CDR3 sequence: CAFRPGPFSYEQYF. The CDR3 coding sequence is TGCGCCTTTCGTCCCGGGCCGTTCTCCTACGAGCAGTACTTC.

The chain is built from TRBV28 and TRBJ2-3; D perhaps matches TRBD2 (5 bases). The length of the CDR3 is 17 residues. CDR1 is MDHEN and CDR2 is SYDVKM in the germline V gene. Trimming took off 6 bases at V and 6 bases at J, with 25 bases between the two ends. The CDR3 sequence: CASSSSTTRHGMDTQYF. In nucleotides, the CDR3 is TGTGCCAGCAGCTCCTCCACCACTAGGCACGGGATGGATACGCAGTATTTT.

DNA for the CDR3: TGTGCCAGCAGTGACCCGCACCGGGACAGGGTACCCTACGAGCAGTACTTC. Amino acid sequence: CASSDPHRDRVPYEQYF. The chain combines TRBV25-1 with TRBJ2-7, with 9 positions matching TRBD1. There are 17 residues in the CDR3. Germline assignment: CDR1 MGHDK and CDR2 SYGVNS. J lost 2 bases, V lost 3 bases, and 11 bases had no gene match.

The V call is TRBV6-5, the J call TRBJ2-1; 8 nucleotides match TRBD2. CDR1 is MNHEY, CDR2 SVGAGI, per germline. The CDR3 totals 13 residues. The V segment lost 5 bases and the J segment 12 bases; nucleotides outside the gene matches: 9. CDR3: CASSPLREGRQFF. The DNA of the CDR3 is TGTGCCAGCAGTCCGCTTCGGGAGGGGAGGCAGTTCTTC.

V is TRBV7-2 and J is TRBJ2-5; the D call may be TRBD1 or TRBD2 (6 bases each). Trimming took off 2 bases at V and 5 bases at J, with 18 bases between the two ends. The CDR3 extends over 16 amino acids. The V gene's germline CDR1 is SGHTA and CDR2 FQGNSA. The CDR3: CASSLRQGRRFETQYF. The CDR3 DNA reads TGTGCCAGCAGCTTACGCCAGGGGAGGCGGTTTGAGACCCAGTACTTC.

The rearrangement uses TRBV27 and TRBJ1-1; D not certain. The CDR3 consists of 15 residues. V was shortened by 2 bases and J by 1 base, with 11 bases between the two germline ends. Looked up from germline, CDR1 is MNHEY and CDR2 is SMNVEV (reference sequence). CDR3 sequence: CASSLRRLENTEAFF. For the CDR3, the DNA is TGTGCCAGCAGTTTACGGCGCCTCGAGAACACTGAAGCTTTCTTT.

The V and J genes are TRBV7-9 and TRBJ2-2; D gene unclear. This CDR3 has 12 amino acids. CDR1 is SEHNR, CDR2 FQNEAQ, per germline (reference sequence). V lost 2 bases and J lost 8, with 6 bases in between. The CDR3 sequence is CASSLNGGELFF. The CDR3 coding sequence is TGTGCCAGCAGCTTAAATGGGGGGGAGCTGTTTTTT. Based on the CDR3 plus reference TRBV7-9 and TRBJ2-2, the full variable domain is DTGVSQNPRHKITKRGQNVTFRCDPISEHNRLYWYRQTLGQGPEFLTYFQNEAQLEKSRLLSDRFSAERPKGSFSTLEIQRTEQGDSAMYLCASSLNGGELFFGEGSRLTVL.

The chain has TRBV6-4 and TRBJ2-1, with 13 bases matching TRBD2. The V gene's germline CDR1 is MRHNA and CDR2 SNTAGT. Trimming took 6 bases from V and 0 from J; bases not matched to a gene: 14. The CDR3 is made up of 20 amino acids. The CDR3 region is CASRNRLAGGKTSSYNEQFF. In nucleotides, the CDR3 is TGTGCCAGCAGGAACCGACTAGCGGGAGGCAAGACGAGCTCCTACAATGAGCAGTTCTTC.

The chain joins TRBV5-1 to TRBJ2-1, with D possibly TRBD2 on 5 matching bases. V was pared by 4 bases and J by 5 bases, with 7 bases between. The CDR3 consists of 12 residues. The germline V gene encodes CDR1 SGHRS and CDR2 YFSETQ. The CDR3 is CASSLLDNEQFF. The CDR3 nucleotides read TGCGCCAGCAGCCTACTAGACAATGAGCAGTTCTTC.